This TCR beta chain was recovered during a study of human T cells and chemical hapten exposure. Via MiXCR, TCRdb re-called the RACE reads, giving one row per CDR3 protein. The table lists fewer than 300,000 distinct CDR3 sequences, approximately 8% of them singletons. V gave up 3 bases and J gave up 2 bases, with 13 bases separating them. Germline-derived CDR1 and CDR2 are ENHRY and SYGVKD. The length of the CDR3 is 15 residues. Time point in this sample: pre-sensitization, week 0. Treatment here: therapeutic diphenylcyclopropenone sensitization with weekly scalp DPC. Prior to application of each patch test, blood was drawn. The table lists this clonotype with many counts.

The input for sequencing was whole blood, taken in connection with sensitization to the hapten diphenylcyclopropenone (DPC). This TCR derives from a man between 18 and 35 years old with alopecia areata. Some clones in this sample may be carry-over from other donors' samples. The chain has TRBV10-3 and TRBJ2-5; TRBD1 or TRBD2 may be the D gene (5 bases each). The CDR3 coding sequence is TGTGCCATCAGTGATTGGGGGAGCCGACAAGAGACCCAGTACTTC. Translation: CAISDWGSRQETQYF.